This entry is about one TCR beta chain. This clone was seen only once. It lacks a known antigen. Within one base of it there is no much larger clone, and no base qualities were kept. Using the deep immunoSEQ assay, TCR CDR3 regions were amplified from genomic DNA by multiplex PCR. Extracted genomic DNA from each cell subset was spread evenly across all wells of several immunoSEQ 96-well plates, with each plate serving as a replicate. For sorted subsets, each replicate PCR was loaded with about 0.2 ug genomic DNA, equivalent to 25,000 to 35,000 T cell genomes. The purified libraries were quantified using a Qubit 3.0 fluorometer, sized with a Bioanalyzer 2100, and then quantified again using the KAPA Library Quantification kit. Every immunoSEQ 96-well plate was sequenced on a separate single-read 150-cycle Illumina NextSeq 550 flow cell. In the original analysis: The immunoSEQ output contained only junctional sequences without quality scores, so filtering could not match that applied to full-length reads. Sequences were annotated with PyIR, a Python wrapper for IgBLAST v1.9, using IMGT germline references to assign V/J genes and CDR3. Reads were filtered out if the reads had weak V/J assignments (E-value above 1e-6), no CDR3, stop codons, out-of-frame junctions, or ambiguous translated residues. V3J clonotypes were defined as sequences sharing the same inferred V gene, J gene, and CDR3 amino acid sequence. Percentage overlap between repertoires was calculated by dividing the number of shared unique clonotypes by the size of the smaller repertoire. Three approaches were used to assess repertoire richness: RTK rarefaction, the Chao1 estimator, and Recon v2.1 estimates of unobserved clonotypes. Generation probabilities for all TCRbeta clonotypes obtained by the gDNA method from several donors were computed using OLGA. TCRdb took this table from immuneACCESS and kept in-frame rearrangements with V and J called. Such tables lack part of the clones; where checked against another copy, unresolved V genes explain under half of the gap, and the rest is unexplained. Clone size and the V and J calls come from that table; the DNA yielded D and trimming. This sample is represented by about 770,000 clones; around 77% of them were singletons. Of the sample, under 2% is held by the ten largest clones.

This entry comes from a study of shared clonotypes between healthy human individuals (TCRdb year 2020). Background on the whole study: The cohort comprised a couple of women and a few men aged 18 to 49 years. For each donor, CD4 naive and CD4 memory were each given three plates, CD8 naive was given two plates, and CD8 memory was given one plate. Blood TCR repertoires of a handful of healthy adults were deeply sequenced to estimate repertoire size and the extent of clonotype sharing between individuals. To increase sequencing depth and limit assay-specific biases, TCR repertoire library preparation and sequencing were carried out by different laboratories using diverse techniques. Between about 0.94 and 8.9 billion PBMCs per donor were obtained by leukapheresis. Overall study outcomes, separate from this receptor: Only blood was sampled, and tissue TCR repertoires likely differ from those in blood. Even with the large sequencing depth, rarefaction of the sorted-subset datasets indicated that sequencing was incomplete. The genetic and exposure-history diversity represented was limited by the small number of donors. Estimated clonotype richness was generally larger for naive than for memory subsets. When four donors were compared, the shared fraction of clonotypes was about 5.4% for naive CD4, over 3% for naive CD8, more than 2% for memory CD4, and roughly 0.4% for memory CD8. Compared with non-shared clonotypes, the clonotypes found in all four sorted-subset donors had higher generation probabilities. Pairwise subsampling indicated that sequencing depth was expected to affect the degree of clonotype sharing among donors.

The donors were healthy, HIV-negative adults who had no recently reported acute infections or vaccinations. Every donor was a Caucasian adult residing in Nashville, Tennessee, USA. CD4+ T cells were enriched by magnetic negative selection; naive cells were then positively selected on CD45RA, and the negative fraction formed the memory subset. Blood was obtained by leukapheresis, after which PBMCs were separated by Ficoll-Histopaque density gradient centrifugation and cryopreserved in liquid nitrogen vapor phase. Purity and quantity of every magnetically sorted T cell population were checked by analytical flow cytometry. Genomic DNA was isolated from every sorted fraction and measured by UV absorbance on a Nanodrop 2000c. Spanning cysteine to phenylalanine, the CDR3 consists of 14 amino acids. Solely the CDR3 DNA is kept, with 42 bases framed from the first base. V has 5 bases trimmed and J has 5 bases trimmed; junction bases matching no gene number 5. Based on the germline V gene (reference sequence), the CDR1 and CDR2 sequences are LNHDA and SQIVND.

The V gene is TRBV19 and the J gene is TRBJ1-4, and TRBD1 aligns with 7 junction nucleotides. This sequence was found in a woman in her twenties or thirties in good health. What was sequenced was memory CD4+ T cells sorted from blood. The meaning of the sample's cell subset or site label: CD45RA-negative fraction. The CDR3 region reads CASSAGQENEKLFF. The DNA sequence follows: TGTGCCAGTAGTGCCGGACAGGAGAATGAAAAACTGTTTTTT.